What follows is one TCR beta chain and its context. Its antigen is still unknown. No qualities accompany the bases; no much larger clone lies one base away. The data stem from a study of control samples from healthy donors and cancer patients (TCRdb year 2020). The cysteine opens and the phenylalanine closes a CDR3 of 14 amino acids. Kept here is only the CDR3 DNA, which spans 42 bases and is read in frame from base 1. The trim is 5 bases for V and 0 bases for J, with a gap of 9 bases between the germline ends. CDR1 LGHNT and CDR2 FRNRAP were looked up in the germline V gene. The library was made by the immunoSEQ multiplex PCR assay. The immuneACCESS repertoire file appears here via TCRdb, limited to in-frame rearrangements. These files lack a portion of the clones; in checked studies, under half of the deficit traces to unresolved V genes, and the cause of the others is not known. The sample contains fewer than 70,000 clones, 84% of them found a single time. Jointly, the top ten make up 2.9% of the sample.

Sequenced material: PBMCs. This receptor was identified in a woman aged 45-59 years with lung cancer. Rearrangement joined TRBV12-5 to TRBJ2-3; there is no confident call for the D gene. For the CDR3, the sequence is CASGLQLSTDTQYF. The DNA sequence follows: TGTGCTAGTGGTCTCCAACTAAGCACAGATACGCAGTATTTT.